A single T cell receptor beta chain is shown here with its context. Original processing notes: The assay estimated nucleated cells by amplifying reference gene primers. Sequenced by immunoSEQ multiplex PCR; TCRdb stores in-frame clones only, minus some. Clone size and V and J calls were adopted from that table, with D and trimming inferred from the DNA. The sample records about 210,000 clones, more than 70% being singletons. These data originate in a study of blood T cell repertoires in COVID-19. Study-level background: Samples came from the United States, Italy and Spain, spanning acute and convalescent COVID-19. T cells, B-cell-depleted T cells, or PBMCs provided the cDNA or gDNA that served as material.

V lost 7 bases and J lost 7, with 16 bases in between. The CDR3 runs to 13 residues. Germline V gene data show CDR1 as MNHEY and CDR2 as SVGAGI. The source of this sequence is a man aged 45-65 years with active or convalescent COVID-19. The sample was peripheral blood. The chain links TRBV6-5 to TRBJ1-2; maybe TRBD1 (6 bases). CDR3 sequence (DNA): TGTGCCAGCAAAGGGGGGGTCCGCTTTGGCTACACCTTC. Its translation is CASKGGVRFGYTF.